The 2 T cell receptor beta chains reported below all come from one sample, sequenced in a study of regulatory T cells in long-lasting Graves disease. Time point meaning: newly diagnosed GD, antithyroid drugs for less than 3 months. Scientists built the TCR library using RNA that was extracted from PBMCs. According to the study, TCR beta libraries were built with iRepertoire HTBI primers and CDR3-region Arm-PCR. TCRdb called the multiplex PCR reads again in MiXCR, with one record for every CDR3 protein. This table has approximately 350,000 distinct CDR3 sequences, roughly 16% appearing once. This sample also belongs to another study, concerning T cells in Graves' hyperthyroidism and ophthalmopathy.

The sequences come from peripheral blood mononuclear cells (PBMCs), collected at new diagnosis, from a patient treated with antithyroid drugs. The receptors were sampled from a woman under 30 with Graves disease.

The genes are TRBV27 and TRBJ1-1, with a possible D match to TRBD1 (5 bases). V was cut by 4 bases and J by 11 bases, with 14 bases left in between. There are 12 residues in the CDR3. Germline-derived CDR1 and CDR2 are MNHEY and SMNVEV (reference sequence). The DNA for the CDR3 is TGTGCCAGCAGTTCATATGGCGGGGGGGCTTTCTTT. Amino acids: CASSSYGGGAFF.

This clonotype was seen more than once but under ten times. This chain links TRBV5-1 with TRBJ1-4; no reliable D call. Trimming removed 0 bases from V and 8 bases from J, with 14 bases in between. The CDR3 has 15 residues. CDR1 is SGHRS and CDR2 is YFSETQ in the germline V gene. CDR3 nucleotides: TGCGCCAGCAGCTTGGGGGTCTCTAACCCCGAAAAACTGTTTTTT. Translated, it gives CASSLGVSNPEKLFF.